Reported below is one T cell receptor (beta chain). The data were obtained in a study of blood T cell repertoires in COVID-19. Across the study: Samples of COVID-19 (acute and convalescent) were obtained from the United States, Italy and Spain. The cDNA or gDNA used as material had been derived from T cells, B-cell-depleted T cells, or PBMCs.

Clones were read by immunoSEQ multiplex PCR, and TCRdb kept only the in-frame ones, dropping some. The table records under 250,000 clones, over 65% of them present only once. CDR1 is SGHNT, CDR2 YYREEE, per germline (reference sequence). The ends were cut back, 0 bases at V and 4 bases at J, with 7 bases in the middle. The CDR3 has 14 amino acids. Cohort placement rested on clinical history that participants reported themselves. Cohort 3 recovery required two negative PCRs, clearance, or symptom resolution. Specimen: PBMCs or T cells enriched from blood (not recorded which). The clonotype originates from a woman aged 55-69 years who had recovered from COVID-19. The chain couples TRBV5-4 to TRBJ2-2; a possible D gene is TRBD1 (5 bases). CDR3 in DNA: TGTGCCAGCAGCTTGGACCAGGGCACCGGGGAGCTGTTTTTT. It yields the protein CASSLDQGTGELFF.